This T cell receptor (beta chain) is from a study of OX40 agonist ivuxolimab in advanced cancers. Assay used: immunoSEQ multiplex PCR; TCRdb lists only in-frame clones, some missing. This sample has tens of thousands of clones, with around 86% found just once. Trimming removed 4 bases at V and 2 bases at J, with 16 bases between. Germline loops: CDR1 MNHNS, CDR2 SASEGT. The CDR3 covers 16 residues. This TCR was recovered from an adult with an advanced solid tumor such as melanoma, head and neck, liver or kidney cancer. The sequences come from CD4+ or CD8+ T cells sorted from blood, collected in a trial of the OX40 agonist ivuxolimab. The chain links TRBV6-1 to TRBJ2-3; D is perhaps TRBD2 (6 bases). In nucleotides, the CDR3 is TGTGCCAGCAGTGGGAGACTAGAACGTCACACAGATACGCAGTATTTT. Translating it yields CASSGRLERHTDTQYF.